These 23 T cell receptor beta chains share one sample of origin, sequenced in a study of human T cells and chemical hapten exposure. Regarding time point: healthy volunteer bleed at 6 weeks. Unseparated into fractions, whole blood served as the source from which total RNA was extracted. TCRdb ran MiXCR on the RACE reads and lists one entry per CDR3 protein. The repertoire consists of roughly 80,000 distinct CDR3 sequences, with around 9.4% occurring once and the leading ten covering about 1.5%. The material sequenced was whole blood. Source of these receptors: a female donor in good health. Some clones in this sample may be carry-over from other donors' samples.

This clonotype appeared many times. The chain has TRBV4-2 and TRBJ1-1; weak D call: TRBD1 (6 bases). The CDR3 contains 16 residues. V lost 0 bases and J 8 bases, leaving 19 bases between the germline ends. Germline V gene lookup returns CDR1 LGHNA and CDR2 YNFKEQ. The CDR3 spells CASSQDRIGGPKEAFF. The CDR3 coding sequence is TGTGCCAGCAGCCAAGATCGCATTGGGGGGCCTAAAGAAGCTTTCTTT.

This clonotype turned up a few times. This chain links TRBV3-1 with TRBJ1-2; a possible D gene is TRBD1 (5 bases). Trimming took 6 bases from V and 6 from J, leaving 17 bases between them. This CDR3 is 14 amino acids long. CDR1 is LGHDT, CDR2 YNNKEL, per germline (reference sequence). Here the CDR3 DNA reads TGTGCCAGCAGTACAGCAGGGTGTCAGGATGGCTACACCTTC. Translation: CASSTAGCQDGYTF.

There are many counts of this clonotype. The J gene is TRBJ1-6, the V gene TRBV6-5; TRBD1 agrees at 7 bases. This CDR3 has 14 residues. Germline values: CDR1 MNHEY, CDR2 SVGAGI. V dropped 7 bases and J dropped 6; count of bases not matched to a gene: 6. CDR3 bases: TGTGCCAGCAATAAGGGACAGCGTAATTCACCCCTCCACTTT. It is translated as CASNKGQRNSPLHF.

This clonotype was counted only a few times. The chain employs TRBV5-1 and TRBJ2-3; D might be TRBD2 (5 bases). Germline CDR1 reads SGHRS; CDR2 reads YFSETQ. The CDR3 has 16 residues. V gave up 0 bases and J gave up 0 bases, with 11 bases separating them. The DNA of the CDR3 is TGCGCCAGCAGCTTGGGGACTCCGATCAGCACAGATACGCAGTATTTT. Translation: CASSLGTPISTDTQYF.

The sample holds a few counts of this clonotype. The rearrangement links TRBV28 to TRBJ2-7; TRBD2 is a possible D gene (6 bases). CDR1 and CDR2 from the germline V gene are MDHEN and SYDVKM. V was cut by 2 bases and J by 1 base, with 21 bases left in between. This CDR3 is 18 amino acids long. Here the CDR3 DNA reads TGTGCCAGCAGTTTAACAGGAATCGGACTATCATCTTCCTACGAGCAGTACTTC. Protein: CASSLTGIGLSSSYEQYF.

As concerns this clonotype: Sequence at one end of the junction differs from germline and may be a read error. The chain combines TRBV28 with TRBJ1-1; the D gene is possibly TRBD1 (5 bases). This CDR3 spans 12 amino acids. Per germline, CDR1 MDHEN and CDR2 SYDVKM. CDR3 nucleotide sequence: TGTGCCAGCAGCCTTAGCGGGGGTAGTGTGATCTTT. Translated: CASSLSGGSVIF. Variable domain in full (rest from reference TRBV28 and TRBJ1-1): DVKVTQSSRYLVKRTGEKVFLECVQDMDHENMFWYRQDPGLGLRLIYFSYDVKMKEKGDIPEGYSVSREKKERFSLILESASTNQTSMYLCASSLSGGSVIFGQGTRLTVV.

The sample holds many counts of this clonotype. J is TRBJ2-7 and V is TRBV16; 9 bases match TRBD1. The CDR3 is made up of 14 amino acids. Germline V lookup: CDR1 KGHSY, CDR2 FQNENV. Trimming removed 4 bases from V and 5 bases from J; junction bases left unmatched: 6. This CDR3 reads CASSPGQGNDEQYF. CDR3 bases: TGTGCCAGCAGCCCCGGACAGGGGAATGACGAGCAGTACTTC.

This clonotype showed up just a few times. The rearrangement uses TRBV20-1 and TRBJ1-5; no reliable D call. V was cut by 4 bases and J by 0 bases, with 7 bases left in between. The CDR3 contains 13 residues. Germline lookup yields CDR1 DFQATT and CDR2 SNEGSKA (reference sequence). The CDR3 spells CSAMGRSNQPQHF. The CDR3 bases are TGCAGTGCTATGGGTCGTAGCAATCAGCCCCAGCATTTT.

In this sample, this clonotype turned up many times. In nucleotides, the CDR3 is TGTGCCAGCAGTCCTCATCTGGGGGTAAATCAGCCCCAGCATTTT. This codes for CASSPHLGVNQPQHF. This chain uses TRBV12-3 or TRBV12-4 with TRBJ1-5; maybe TRBD1 (5 bases). CDR3 length equals 15 residues. V was pared by 5 bases and J by 4 bases, with 15 bases between.

At least ten counts were recorded for this clonotype. This chain connects TRBV5-1 to TRBJ2-3; TRBD1 matches at 10 bases. Unmatched junction bases numbered 5, after V lost 4 bases and J lost 3 bases. Germline V gives CDR1 SGHRS, CDR2 YFSETQ. This CDR3 has 15 amino acids. Here the CDR3 DNA reads TGCGCCAGCAGCCCGGGACAGGGGCGAACAGATACGCAGTATTTT. Amino acid sequence: CASSPGQGRTDTQYF.

This clonotype was found many times. The chain uses TRBV10-3 and TRBJ1-5; no clear D. The CDR3 totals 13 residues. Germline values: CDR1 ENHRY, CDR2 SYGVKD. Trimming took off 3 bases at V and 1 base at J, with 4 bases between the two ends. The CDR3: CAISDKSNQPQHF. CDR3 DNA: TGTGCCATCAGTGACAAAAGCAATCAGCCCCAGCATTTT.

The J gene is TRBJ2-3, the V gene TRBV4-3; the match to TRBD2 covers 7 bases. CDR1 is LGHNA and CDR2 is YSLEER in the germline V gene. The CDR3 is 16 amino acids. The V segment lost 4 bases and the J segment 5 bases; nucleotides outside the gene matches: 12. In DNA form, the CDR3 reads TGCGCCAGCAGCCCAATGACTAGCTGGTCCCGAGATACGCAGTATTTT. It codes for CASSPMTSWSRDTQYF.

This clonotype was seen many times. The chain combines TRBV2 with TRBJ1-5; a possible D gene is TRBD1 (5 bases). This CDR3 has 15 residues. CDR1 and CDR2 from the germline V gene are SNHLY and FYNNEI. Trimming pared 8 bases from V and 4 bases from J, leaving 18 bases between. CDR3 DNA sequence: TGTGCCAGCGGTCCGTCCAGGGCGGGTAATCAGCCCCAGCATTTT. Its translation is CASGPSRAGNQPQHF. Filled out from reference TRBV2 and TRBJ1-5, the complete variable domain reads EPEVTQTPSHQVTQMGQEVILRCVPISNHLYFYWYRQILGQKVEFLVSFYNNEISEKSEIFDDQFSVERPDGSNFTLKIRSTKLEDSAMYFCASGPSRAGNQPQHFGDGTRLSIL.

This clonotype showed up just a few times. V is TRBV6-5 and J is TRBJ1-1; the D gene is possibly TRBD1 (5 bases). CDR1 is MNHEY and CDR2 is SVGAGI in the germline V gene. The length of the CDR3 is 15 residues. Trimming shortened V by 0 bases and J by 5 bases, and 13 bases separated the two germline ends. CDR3 bases: TGTGCCAGCAGTTACTCGCGGGGGTTGCGAACTGAAGCTTTCTTT. Amino acid sequence: CASSYSRGLRTEAFF.

V is TRBV20-1 and J is TRBJ2-3, with D uncertain. CDR3 size: 12 residues. The germline gives CDR1 DFQATT, CDR2 SNEGSKA (reference sequence). DNA of the CDR3: TGCAGGGGTACGAGCGGCACAGATACGCAGTATTTT. It is translated as CRGTSGTDTQYF.

This clonotype was recorded a few times. The V and J genes are TRBV29-1 and TRBJ2-6; D not certain. The germline gives CDR1 SQVTM, CDR2 ANQGSEA. V lost 3 bases and J 0 bases, leaving 12 bases between the germline ends. This CDR3 contains 16 residues. This chain's CDR3 is CSVDWADNSGANVLTF. The DNA for the CDR3 is TGCAGCGTTGACTGGGCAGATAACTCTGGGGCCAACGTCCTGACTTTC. Complete variable domain (other parts from reference TRBV29-1 and TRBJ2-6): SAVISQKPSRDICQRGTSLTIQCQVDSQVTMMFWYRQQPGQSLTLIATANQGSEATYESGFVIDKFPISRPNLTFSTLTVSNMSPEDSSIYLCSVDWADNSGANVLTFGAGSRLTVL.

This chain connects TRBV12-3 or TRBV12-4 to TRBJ1-4; 9 nucleotides match TRBD1. V was pared by 6 bases and J by 7 bases, with 9 bases of the junction left unmatched. The CDR3 has 15 residues. In DNA, the CDR3 is TGTGCCAGCAGCCCTACAGGGGGCCGAAGTGAAAAACTGTTTTTT. This gives the protein CASSPTGGRSEKLFF.

This clonotype came up many times. The J gene is TRBJ1-1, the V gene TRBV20-1; D is possibly TRBD1 (5 bases). Trimming pared 0 bases from V and 2 bases from J, leaving 16 bases between. The CDR3 extends over 16 amino acids. Germline CDR1 is DFQATT and CDR2 is SNEGSKA (reference sequence). As DNA, the CDR3 is TGCAGTGCTAGAGATCCCCTCGCAGGGACTAACACTGAAGCTTTCTTT. Translation: CSARDPLAGTNTEAFF.

This clonotype was picked up many times. The genes are TRBV18 and TRBJ1-5, with a possible D match to TRBD1 (6 bases). This CDR3 comprises 16 residues. The V end lost 3 bases, the J end lost 2 bases, and 14 bases lay between the germline ends. Germline-derived CDR1 and CDR2 are KGHSH and LQKENI. The CDR3 sequence: CASSPTGARGNQPQHF. Written as DNA, the CDR3 is TGTGCCAGCTCACCGACGGGGGCGAGGGGCAATCAGCCCCAGCATTTT.

This clonotype was detected many times. The CDR3 nucleotides read TGTGCCAGCAGCTCCGACCCTCTCGGGGGGGGAAGCCAAGAGACCCAGTACTTC. Translating gives CASSSDPLGGGSQETQYF. The chain uses TRBV12-1 and TRBJ2-5; TRBD1, as called in the table, went unchecked against the DNA. TRBV12-1 is termed a pseudogene. There are 18 residues in the CDR3.

This clonotype was seen a handful of times. This chain uses TRBV4-1 with TRBJ2-7; 9 bases are a match to TRBD1. This CDR3 spans 15 amino acids. The V gene's germline CDR1 is MGHRA and CDR2 YSYEKL. Trimming at V came to 3 bases and at J to 4 bases, leaving 7 bases not matched to a gene. The CDR3 sequence is CASSQNSGTGYEQYF. The CDR3 region has the DNA TGCGCCAGCAGCCAGAACTCCGGGACAGGGTACGAGCAGTACTTC.

Only a few counts were recorded for this clonotype. The chain couples TRBV20-1 to TRBJ2-7; D is unclear. The CDR3 extends over 13 amino acids. V was trimmed by 6 bases and J by 0 bases, leaving 12 bases between them. Germline lookup yields CDR1 DFQATT and CDR2 SNEGSKA (reference sequence). The CDR3 protein is CSAVFQSSYEQYF. Written as DNA, the CDR3 is TGCAGTGCGGTATTCCAAAGCTCCTACGAGCAGTACTTC.

This clonotype was seen a few times. The V call is TRBV2, the J call TRBJ1-5; D remains ambiguous. CDR1 is SNHLY and CDR2 is FYNNEI in the germline V gene. V lost 1 base to trimming and J lost 5 bases, with 6 bases between them. This CDR3 has 13 amino acids. The CDR3, as DNA: TGTGCCAGCAGTGAAGAAGGGTATCAGCCCCAGCATTTT. Amino acid sequence: CASSEEGYQPQHF.